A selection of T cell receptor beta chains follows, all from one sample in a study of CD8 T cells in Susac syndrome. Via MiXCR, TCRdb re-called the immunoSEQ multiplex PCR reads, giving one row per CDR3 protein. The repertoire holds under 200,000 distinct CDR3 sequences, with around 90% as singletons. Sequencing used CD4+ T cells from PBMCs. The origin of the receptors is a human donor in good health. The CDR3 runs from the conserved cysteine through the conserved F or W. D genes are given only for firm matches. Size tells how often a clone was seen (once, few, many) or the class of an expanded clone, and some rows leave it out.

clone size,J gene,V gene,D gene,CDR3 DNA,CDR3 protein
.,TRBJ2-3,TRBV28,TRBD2,TGTGCCAGCACCCCGGGGGGGCGACTGGATACGCAGTATTTT,CASTPGGRLDTQYF
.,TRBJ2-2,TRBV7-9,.,TGTGCCAGCAGCCCCCGTACTAGTTTAACCGGGGAGCTGTTTTTT,CASSPRTSLTGELFF
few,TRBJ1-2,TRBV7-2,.,TGTGCCAGCAGCAAGGGACACCGAAACTATGGCTACACCTTC,CASSKGHRNYGYTF
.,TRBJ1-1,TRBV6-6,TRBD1,TGTGCCAGCAGCCAACGACAGGGGGAAGCTTTCTTT,CASSQRQGEAFF
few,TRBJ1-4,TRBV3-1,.,TGTGCCAGCAGCCTCCAACCCGGGGCAACTAATGAAAAACTGTTTTTT,CASSLQPGATNEKLFF
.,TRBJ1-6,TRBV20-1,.,TGCAGTGCTAGAGAATTCGCTGAATCACCCCTCCACTTT,CSAREFAESPLHF
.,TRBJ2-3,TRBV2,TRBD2,TGTGCCAGCAGTGAGGAGCCGCCGGGGGGGACGCAGTATTTT,CASSEEPPGGTQYF
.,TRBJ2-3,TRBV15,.,TGTGCCACCAGCAGACGGGACACGGCGTGGAGGGATACGCAGTATTTT,CATSRRDTAWRDTQYF
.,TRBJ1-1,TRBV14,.,TGTGCCAGCAGCCGACAGACAGCGAACACTGAAGCTTTCTTT,CASSRQTANTEAFF
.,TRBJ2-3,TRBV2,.,TGTGCCAGCCAAAGACTTAATCGCGGGAGCACAGATACGCAGTATTTT,CASQRLNRGSTDTQYF
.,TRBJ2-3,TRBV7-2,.,TGTGCCAGCAGCAAATCCTACACAGATACGCAGTATTTT,CASSKSYTDTQYF
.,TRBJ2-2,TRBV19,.,TGTGCCAGTAGACCGGGGGCCTCGAACACCGGGGAGCTGTTTTTT,CASRPGASNTGELFF
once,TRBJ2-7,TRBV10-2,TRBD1,TGCGCCAGCAGGGGGACAGGGGGCATAGTCTACGAGCAGTACTTC,CASRGTGGIVYEQYF
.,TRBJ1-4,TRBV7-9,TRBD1,TGTGCCAGCAGCTCCTCGGACAGGAATGAAAAACTGTTTTTT,CASSSSDRNEKLFF
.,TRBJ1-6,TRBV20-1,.,TGCAGTGCTAGAGATCAGGACGCCCATAATTCACCCCTCCACTTT,CSARDQDAHNSPLHF
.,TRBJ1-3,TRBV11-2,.,TGTGCCAGCAGCTTCACGGGGGGAGCTGGAAACACCATATATTTT,CASSFTGGAGNTIYF
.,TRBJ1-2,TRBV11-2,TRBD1,TGTGCCAGCAGCTCTCCCCGGACAGGAGAATATGGCTACACCTTC,CASSSPRTGEYGYTF
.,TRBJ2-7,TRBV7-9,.,TGTGCCAGCAGCCCTATAGCGGAGCCAGCCTACGAGCAGTACTTC,CASSPIAEPAYEQYF
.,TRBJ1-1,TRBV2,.,TGTGCCAGCAGTACCACCTCAGGGACCCTGGACACTGAAGCTTTCTTT,CASSTTSGTLDTEAFF
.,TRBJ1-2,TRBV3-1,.,TGTGCCAGCAGTTATAGACACCCGCCGCGCTATGGCTACACCTTC,CASSYRHPPRYGYTF
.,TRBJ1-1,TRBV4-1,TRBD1,TGCGCCAGCAGCCAGGAACCGGGACAGGGCGTTGAAGCTTTCTTT,CASSQEPGQGVEAFF
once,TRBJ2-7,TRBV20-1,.,TGCAGTGCTAGCCCCCTAGGCCTAGGTCCCTACGAGCAGTACTTC,CSASPLGLGPYEQYF
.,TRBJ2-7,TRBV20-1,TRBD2,TGCAGTGCTAGGCTATTCGGCCCCGGGAGGTACGAGCAGTACTTC,CSARLFGPGRYEQYF
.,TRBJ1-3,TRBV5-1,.,TGCGCCAGCAGCCCAAGGATATCGGAGCTCGGAAACACCATATATTTT,CASSPRISELGNTIYF
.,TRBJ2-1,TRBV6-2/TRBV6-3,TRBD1,TGTGCCAGCAGGGCACCGGGACAGGGGCTGAATGAGCAGTTCTTC,CASRAPGQGLNEQFF
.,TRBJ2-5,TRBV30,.,TGTGCCTGGGGGCGTCAAGAGACCCAGTACTTC,CAWGRQETQYF
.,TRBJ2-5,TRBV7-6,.,TGTGCCAGCAGCTCCCCCGTCGGGGGCGGGACCCAGTACTTC,CASSSPVGGGTQYF